The T cell receptor beta chain described here comes from a study of Ad26.COV2.S vaccination and SARS-CoV-2 variants. Looking at the study overall: Administration of Ad26.COV2.S was intramuscular, either once or twice 56 days apart.

This CDR3 has 17 amino acids. Germline CDR1 and CDR2: DFQATT and SNEGSKA (reference sequence). V shed 3 bases and J 7 bases; nucleotides not matched to a gene: 13. Broader study findings: Measures of TCR breadth and depth may have fallen short of total T cell responses.

Comments on this clone: Its specificity is unknown.

Treatment here: about 20 received Ad26.COV2.S at low or high dose, single or two shots; roughly five received placebo; per-sample allocation not given. Sampling was performed 63 days after the first vaccine or placebo injection. Vaccination employed an Ad26 vector expressing the Wuhan-strain SARS-CoV-2 spike. Clones were read by immunoSEQ multiplex PCR, and TCRdb kept only the in-frame ones, dropping some. The data contain some 480,000 clones, roughly 89% of them singletons. The material sequenced was peripheral blood, taken in a trial of Ad26.COV2.S vaccine versus placebo. The chain joins TRBV20-1 to TRBJ1-5, with 12 bases that match TRBD1. The clonotype was recovered from a person aged 18-60 years who received the Ad26.COV2.S COVID-19 vaccine or a placebo. CDR3 protein: CSASKTGTGGWQQPQHF. The CDR3 DNA reads TGCAGTGCTAGTAAGACCGGGACAGGGGGCTGGCAACAGCCCCAGCATTTT.